This T cell receptor beta chain stems from a study of type 1 regulatory T cells. Overall study: T-allo10 is an in vitro-generated, Tr1-enriched CD4 T cell product specific for alloantigen.

Broader study findings: Compared with non-Tr1 cells, Tr1 cells showed a narrower TCR repertoire.

TCRdb re-derived calls from the reads in MiXCR, one entry per CDR3 protein. The sample shows approximately 42,000 distinct CDR3 sequences, more than 10% of them seen only once. The sample holds a few counts of this clonotype. As yet, its antigen is unknown. Material: cultured non-Tr1 T cells, either the whole culture or a sorted T cell fraction (not recorded which). The receptor was derived from a human donor in good health.

The CDR3, as DNA: TGTGCCAGCAGCGCCGGGACAACCGACAATGAGCAGTTCTTC. It translates to CASSAGTTDNEQFF. The chain recombines TRBV7-3 with TRBJ2-1, with a weak D call TRBD1 (6 bases). Looked up from germline, CDR1 is SGHTA and CDR2 is FQGTGA. V was trimmed by 5 bases and J by 5 bases, leaving 13 bases between them. The CDR3 extends over 14 amino acids.